This T cell receptor beta chain appears in the sequencing data of a study of blood T cell repertoires in COVID-19. Study overall: Researchers got acute and convalescent COVID-19 samples from the United States, Italy and Spain.

Some clones are missing from TCRdb's copy, which holds only in-frame ones; the method was immunoSEQ multiplex PCR. The table has 70,000 or so clones, about 88% seen once. The sequenced sample consisted of peripheral blood. This TCR came from a human donor in a cohort sampled during active COVID-19.

The CDR3 nucleotides read TGCGCCAGCAGCCAAGGGACTAGCGGGAGTGCAGATACGCAGTATTTT. Protein sequence: CASSQGTSGSADTQYF. This chain connects TRBV4-1 to TRBJ2-3, with TRBD2 matching 13 bases. The CDR3 loop spans 16 amino acids. V shed 1 base and J 4 bases; nucleotides not matched to a gene: 2. Germline lookup yields CDR1 MGHRA and CDR2 YSYEKL.